Listed below are T cell receptor beta chains from one sample, sequenced in a study of CD8+CD57+ T cells in acquired aplastic anemia. Via MiXCR, TCRdb re-called the reads, giving one row per CDR3 protein. This table holds roughly 150,000 distinct CDR3 sequences, 35% to 55% found once. Sample: sorted CD4+, CD8+, or CD8+CD57+ T cells (not recorded which) from PBMCs. These receptors originate from a human donor in good health. Each CDR3 is given with its conserved first and last residue. A D gene is named only where the DNA matches it firmly. Size values are once, few and many counts, or a class for expanded clones, and some rows have none.

DNA: TGTGCCATCAAACAAAATGCCGTCGGTTACAATGAGCAGTTCTTC
CDR3: CAIKQNAVGYNEQFF
size: -
D: -
V: TRBV10-3
J: TRBJ2-1

DNA: TGTGCCAGCAGCTTAGATGCAGCTATTGCAACTAATGAAAAACTGTTTTTT
CDR3: CASSLDAAIATNEKLFF
size: many
D: -
V: TRBV7-2
J: TRBJ1-4

DNA: TGTGCCAGCAGCTTTTCCACAGGGGTCCCCTCTGGGGCCAACGTCCTGACTTTC
CDR3: CASSFSTGVPSGANVLTF
size: few
D: TRBD1
V: TRBV7-6
J: TRBJ2-6

DNA: TGCAGCGTCCATTACATAAACTCCTACGAGCAGTACTTC
CDR3: CSVHYINSYEQYF
size: many
D: -
V: TRBV29-1
J: TRBJ2-7

DNA: TGTGCCAGTAGTATAGCGGTAGGGGGCCCCCAGCATTTT
CDR3: CASSIAVGGPQHF
size: -
D: TRBD1
V: TRBV19
J: TRBJ1-5

DNA: TGTGCCATCAGTGAGCAGGGGGCTGGATCACCCCTCCACTTT
CDR3: CAISEQGAGSPLHF
size: -
D: TRBD1
V: TRBV10-3
J: TRBJ1-6

DNA: TGTGTCAGCAGTCTCGACACAGGATGGCCCCAGCATTTT
CDR3: CVSSLDTGWPQHF
size: -
D: -
V: TRBV12-3/TRBV12-4
J: TRBJ1-5

DNA: TGTGCCATCAGTCTCGGACGGGACACCCCTAACTATGGCTACACCTTC
CDR3: CAISLGRDTPNYGYTF
size: -
D: -
V: TRBV10-3
J: TRBJ1-2

DNA: TGCAGCGTTGAAGATAGAAGGGTCTATGGCTACACCTTC
CDR3: CSVEDRRVYGYTF
size: -
D: -
V: TRBV29-1
J: TRBJ1-2

DNA: TGCAGTGCGGGGACAAATAATTCACCCCTCCACTTT
CDR3: CSAGTNNSPLHF
size: many
D: -
V: TRBV20-1
J: TRBJ1-6

DNA: TGTGCCAGTCATTCGGTTACGGGCGAGCAGTACTTC
CDR3: CASHSVTGEQYF
size: -
D: -
V: TRBV19
J: TRBJ2-7

DNA: TGTGCCAGCAGCATTGGACTACCCGAGAGGGAGGAGACCCAGTACTTC
CDR3: CASSIGLPEREETQYF
size: -
D: -
V: TRBV5-8
J: TRBJ2-5

DNA: TGTGCCAGCAGCTTACCCGGGAATCAGCCCCAGCATTTT
CDR3: CASSLPGNQPQHF
size: -
D: -
V: TRBV11-1
J: TRBJ1-5

DNA: TGTGCCAGCAGCTTAACAGGTTTCGGGACTAGGATCATTGAGCAGTTCTTC
CDR3: CASSLTGFGTRIIEQFF
size: many
D: TRBD2
V: TRBV7-3
J: TRBJ2-1

DNA: TGTGCCAGCAGTGTAACTAGCGGGGTGGGGAACATTCAGTACTTC
CDR3: CASSVTSGVGNIQYF
size: -
D: TRBD2
V: TRBV2
J: TRBJ2-4

DNA: TGTGCCAGCACCTCGCGCAGGCTTACCGAGCAGTACTTC
CDR3: CASTSRRLTEQYF
size: -
D: -
V: TRBV12-3/TRBV12-4
J: TRBJ2-7

DNA: TGTGCCATCAGTGGGAGTGTGAGCTCCTACAATGAGCAGTTCTTC
CDR3: CAISGSVSSYNEQFF
size: many
D: -
V: TRBV10-3
J: TRBJ2-1

DNA: TGTGCCAGCAGACGGACTAGCGGGGGCGGGGAGACCCAGTACTTC
CDR3: CASRRTSGGGETQYF
size: few
D: TRBD2
V: TRBV6-5
J: TRBJ2-5

DNA: TGTGCCAGCAGCTACGGTGTCTATAATTCACCCCTCCACTTT
CDR3: CASSYGVYNSPLHF
size: many
D: -
V: TRBV14
J: TRBJ1-6

DNA: TGCAGTGCAGACGCTAGCGGGAGGAGCTCCTACGAGCAGTACTTC
CDR3: CSADASGRSSYEQYF
size: few
D: TRBD2
V: TRBV20-1
J: TRBJ2-7

DNA: TGCGCCAGCAGCTTGGGGGCTAGCGGAGCTTACAATGAGCAGTTCTTC
CDR3: CASSLGASGAYNEQFF
size: many
D: TRBD2
V: TRBV5-1
J: TRBJ2-1

DNA: TGCAGCGCAGGCGGGCCGGGGCTTGTCTTC
CDR3: CSAGGPGLVF
size: many
D: -
V: TRBV20-1
J: TRBJ2-5

DNA: TGTGCCATCAGTGAAATGAAAGGGGATAATCAGCCCCAGCATTTT
CDR3: CAISEMKGDNQPQHF
size: -
D: -
V: TRBV10-3
J: TRBJ1-5

DNA: TGCGCCAGCAGTGAAATACCGGGCAGCAATCAGCCCCAGCATTTT
CDR3: CASSEIPGSNQPQHF
size: many
D: -
V: TRBV10-2
J: TRBJ1-5

DNA: TGTGCCAGCAGTTACGGCACAGGCCGACCATTCGAAGCTTTCTTT
CDR3: CASSYGTGRPFEAFF
size: -
D: -
V: TRBV6-5
J: TRBJ1-1

DNA: TGTGCTAGCAGCTTACTAGCGGGGGCCGGGGAGCTGTTTTTT
CDR3: CASSLLAGAGELFF
size: many
D: TRBD2
V: TRBV7-7
J: TRBJ2-2

DNA: TGTGCCATCAGTGATAAGCACATAAGCTCCTACAATGAGCAGTTCTTC
CDR3: CAISDKHISSYNEQFF
size: many
D: -
V: TRBV10-3
J: TRBJ2-1

DNA: TGTGCCAGCCGGGGGAGACCTACGGGCACTGAAGCTTTCTTT
CDR3: CASRGRPTGTEAFF
size: once
D: -
V: TRBV25-1
J: TRBJ1-1

DNA: TGTGCCACCAGCAGAACACCCCCGGGTTCGTCAGACCAAGAGACCCAGTACTTC
CDR3: CATSRTPPGSSDQETQYF
size: -
D: -
V: TRBV15
J: TRBJ2-5

DNA: TGTGCCAGCAGATATTCAAGTAACAGGGGAAATAATTCACCCCTCCACTTT
CDR3: CASRYSSNRGNNSPLHF
size: few
D: TRBD1
V: TRBV11-2
J: TRBJ1-6

DNA: TGTGCCAGCACATCGCGGGGGGGACGTGAAGCTTTCTTT
CDR3: CASTSRGGREAFF
size: -
D: -
V: TRBV25-1
J: TRBJ1-1

DNA: TGCGCCAGCAGTGAAACGTCTTTGAGCACTGAAGCTTTCTTT
CDR3: CASSETSLSTEAFF
size: many
D: -
V: TRBV10-1
J: TRBJ1-1

DNA: TGTGCCAGCAGTGCAGGACAGATGGGGGAAAAACTGTTTTTT
CDR3: CASSAGQMGEKLFF
size: -
D: -
V: TRBV2
J: TRBJ1-4